The TCR beta chain described here comes from a study of blood T cells in healthy people across ages. Study at large: Roughly one uniquely barcoded beta molecule per two T cells was captured. General observations from the study: Diversity figures derived from one million T cells were judged to underestimate the true value.

Primers used in a second PCR of roughly 7 to 12 cycles were a sample-barcoded 5' primer and a J-beta primer mix. MiXCR, applied by TCRdb to the 5' RACE reads, yields one record per CDR3 protein. Of 540,000 or so distinct CDR3 sequences in the sample, 25% to 30% were seen once. Peripheral blood samples of roughly 10 milliliters were drawn from each donor. At least 6 micrograms of total RNA were extracted per sample. With 8 bases removed from V and 5 bases from J, the gap between germline ends came to 10 bases. The germline V gene encodes CDR1 SNHLY and CDR2 FYNNEI. This CDR3 is built from 12 residues. The sample holds a few counts of this clonotype. What it recognizes is unknown.

Sequencing input: blood. This receptor was identified in a woman in her 70s in good health. V gene TRBV2 combines with J gene TRBJ2-1; D gene unclear. CDR3 sequence: CASCNSHNEQFF. The CDR3 DNA is TGTGCCAGCTGTAATTCTCACAATGAGCAGTTCTTC.